The 31 T cell receptor beta chains below were found in one sample sequenced in a study of cytomegalovirus exposure and HLA in healthy donors. The PCR ran on 60 Vbeta and 13 Jbeta primers. Sequencing was performed with immunoSEQ multiplex PCR; in TCRdb, only in-frame clones are kept and a portion is missing. The sample shows 150,000 to 200,000 clones, 70% to 80% of them seen only once. The specimen was PBMCs. The receptors come from a male donor in good health and CMV-seropositive.

J is TRBJ1-5 and V is TRBV6-1; a weak D match, TRBD1 (6 bases). The CDR3 is made up of 15 amino acids. V lost 0 bases and J lost 3, with 9 bases in between. Germline V lookup: CDR1 MNHNS, CDR2 SASEGT. CDR3 bases: TGTGCCAGCAGTGAAGCTGGGGGCATCAATCAGCCCCAGCATTTT. Translated, it gives CASSEAGGINQPQHF.

The V gene is TRBV21-1, the J gene TRBJ2-6; the tabulated D call, TRBD1, remains unverified against the DNA. TRBV21-1 is termed a pseudogene. This CDR3 region has 17 residues. As DNA, the CDR3 is TGTGCCAGCAGCAAAGGAGACAGAAGCTCTGGGGCCAACGTCCTGACTTTC. It yields the protein CASSKGDRSSGANVLTF.

This chain uses TRBV7-6 with TRBJ2-5; no reliable D call. Trimming removed 6 bases from V and 2 bases from J, with 4 bases in between. The germline CDR1 and CDR2 sequences are SGHVS and FNYEAQ. This CDR3 has 11 amino acids. This CDR3 reads CASSSQETQYF. For the CDR3, the DNA is TGTGCCAGCAGTTCACAAGAGACCCAGTACTTC.

This chain links TRBV6-5 with TRBJ1-1; D perhaps matches TRBD1 (6 bases). V was shortened by 5 bases and J by 11 bases, with 15 bases between the two germline ends. Per the germline V gene, CDR1 is MNHEY and CDR2 is SVGAGI. The CDR3 length is 12 residues. The CDR3 bases are TGTGCCAGCAGTGACGAGACAGGACGGGCTTTCTTT. It codes for CASSDETGRAFF.

CDR3 nucleotides: TGTGCCAGCTCACTTGGACAGGGTCTACAAGCGCCCTATGGCTACACCTTC. Translation gives CASSLGQGLQAPYGYTF. The chain has TRBV18 and TRBJ1-2, with TRBD1 matching over 8 bases. With 4 bases clipped from V and 4 bases from J, the junction kept 14 bases outside the gene matches. There are 17 residues in the CDR3. From germline, CDR1 is KGHSH and CDR2 LQKENI. Full variable domain (remainder filled in from reference TRBV18 and TRBJ1-2): NAGVMQNPRHLVRRRGQEARLRCSPMKGHSHVYWYRQLPEEGLKFMVYLQKENIIDESGMPKERFSAEFPKEGPSILRIQQVVRGDSAAYFCASSLGQGLQAPYGYTFGSGTRLTVV.

The J gene is TRBJ2-1, the V gene TRBV7-3, with a weak D call TRBD2 (6 bases). Per germline, CDR1 SGHTA and CDR2 FQGTGA. The ends were cut back, 5 bases at V and 12 bases at J, with 17 bases in the middle. The CDR3 runs to 13 residues. The CDR3 region is CASSPTWGDGQFF. CDR3 nucleotides: TGTGCCAGCAGCCCCACCTGGGGGGACGGGCAGTTCTTC.

This chain links TRBV19 with TRBJ2-4, with 11 bases aligning to TRBD1. With 0 bases clipped from V and 6 bases from J, the junction kept 1 base outside the gene matches. Germline lookup yields CDR1 LNHDA and CDR2 SQIVND (reference sequence). The CDR3 runs 15 residues. The CDR3 coding sequence is TGTGCCAGTAGTATAGAGGGGACAGGGGGAAACATTCAGTACTTC. Its translation: CASSIEGTGGNIQYF.

V gene TRBV19 combines with J gene TRBJ2-3; tentatively, D is TRBD2 (6 bases). Germline loops: CDR1 LNHDA, CDR2 SQIVND (reference sequence). This CDR3 is 17 amino acids long. V lost 3 bases and J lost 2, with 18 bases in between. The CDR3 reads CASSIMRLGGPTDTQYF. In DNA, the CDR3 is TGTGCCAGTAGTATTATGAGACTAGGTGGGCCCACAGATACGCAGTATTTT.

This clone has just one count. The CDR3 region has the DNA TGCGCCAGCAGCTCACCTTCGACTTTACCCAGTGGGACTGAAGCTTTCTTT. It yields the protein CASSSPSTLPSGTEAFF. The chain combines TRBV5-1 with TRBJ1-1; D not resolved. The germline V and J ends were trimmed by 3 bases and 5 bases, with 23 bases remaining between them. Per germline, CDR1 SGHRS and CDR2 YFSETQ. The CDR3 covers 17 residues.

Points on this clone: Within the sample, other DNA sequences also encode this same CDR3. V and J are TRBV5-4 and TRBJ2-7; 7 positions match TRBD2. The junction had 6 bases not matched to a gene; V was cut back by 0 bases and J by 6 bases. In germline, CDR1 is SGHNT, CDR2 YYREEE (reference sequence). The CDR3 loop spans 14 amino acids. The CDR3 nucleotides read TGTGCCAGCAGCTTGGGGGCGGGGGTAGTCGAGCAGTACTTC. It specifies CASSLGAGVVEQYF.

The CDR3 region is CASRGGGSFTDTQYF. CDR3 DNA: TGTGCCAGCAGGGGGGGCGGGAGTTTCACAGATACGCAGTATTTT. This chain uses TRBV6-1 with TRBJ2-3; weak D call: TRBD2 (7 bases). Germline values: CDR1 MNHNS, CDR2 SASEGT. The CDR3 is 15 amino acids. V lost 6 bases, J lost 2 bases, and 15 bases lay in between.

This clone turned up a few times. The rearrangement uses TRBV11-2 and TRBJ2-3; D is unresolved. The CDR3 spans 18 residues. Trimming stripped 2 bases from V and 1 base from J, with 19 bases between. Looked up from germline, CDR1 is SGHAT and CDR2 is FQNNGV. The CDR3 bases are TGTGCCAGCAGCTTATTTCTCTCGGCCCCCGGAGGCACAGATACGCAGTATTTT. This encodes CASSLFLSAPGGTDTQYF.

This clone was seen only a few times. The chain joins TRBV10-3 to TRBJ2-7, with D possibly TRBD2 on 6 matching bases. This CDR3 contains 13 residues. Between the trimmed V and J ends, which lost 7 bases and 4 bases, there was a span of 14 bases. Per germline, CDR1 ENHRY and CDR2 SYGVKD. CDR3 in amino acids: CAIKDGRRYEQYF. Written as DNA, the CDR3 is TGTGCCATCAAAGACGGGAGAAGGTACGAGCAGTACTTC.

The V call is TRBV5-1, the J call TRBJ2-7; tentatively, D is TRBD1 (7 bases). CDR3 length: 14 residues. Germline CDR1 reads SGHRS; CDR2 reads YFSETQ. Trimming removed 0 bases from V and 5 bases from J, with 12 bases in between. The CDR3 DNA follows: TGCGCCAGCAGCTTGGTTGGAGGGGGCGACGAGCAGTACTTC. Its protein product is CASSLVGGGDEQYF.

This clone was detected a few times. CDR3 protein: CASSRSGGANEQYF. The CDR3 region has the DNA TGTGCCAGCAGCCGTAGCGGGGGGGCCAACGAGCAGTACTTC. The rearrangement joins TRBV7-2 to TRBJ2-7, with TRBD2 identical over 11 bases. CDR1 and CDR2 (germline): SGHTA, FQGNSA. CDR3 length equals 14 residues. V lost 5 bases, J lost 5 bases, and 5 bases stayed unmatched.

This sequence joins TRBV29-1 and TRBJ2-1, with a weak D call TRBD1 (5 bases). V was pared by 6 bases and J by 4 bases, with 10 bases between. Per germline, CDR1 SQVTM and CDR2 ANQGSEA. The CDR3 runs to 12 residues. The DNA of the CDR3 is TGCAGCGTGGATGACAGTTACAATGAGCAGTTCTTC. It specifies CSVDDSYNEQFF.

The V call is TRBV5-1, the J call TRBJ2-3, with D possibly TRBD2 on 5 matching bases. V was pared by 1 base and J by 4 bases, with 7 bases between. The length of the CDR3 is 13 residues. The germline V gene has CDR1 SGHRS and CDR2 YFSETQ. The CDR3 region is CASSLPGSDTQYF. For the CDR3, the DNA is TGCGCCAGCAGCTTGCCGGGGTCAGATACGCAGTATTTT.

This clone was recorded only once. V and J are TRBV6-5 and TRBJ1-3; TRBD1 might be the D (5 bases). Germline CDR1 is MNHEY and CDR2 is SVGAGI. The germline V and J ends were trimmed by 0 bases and 7 bases, with 13 bases remaining between them. This CDR3 has 15 amino acids. As DNA, the CDR3 is TGTGCCAGCAGTTACTCCGACGGGGGAAGCAACACCATATATTTT. It specifies CASSYSDGGSNTIYF.

This sequence joins TRBV19 and TRBJ2-1; 14 bases fit TRBD2. In germline, CDR1 is LNHDA, CDR2 SQIVND (reference sequence). The CDR3 has 15 amino acids. Trimming cost V 5 bases and J 8 bases; bases outside gene matches: 5. CDR3: CASSPGLAGVDEQFF. CDR3 nucleotide sequence: TGTGCCAGTAGTCCGGGACTAGCGGGAGTTGATGAGCAGTTCTTC. The whole variable domain, filled in from reference TRBV19 and TRBJ2-1, reads DGGITQSPKYLFRKEGQNVTLSCEQNLNHDAMYWYRQDPGQGLRLIYYSQIVNDFQKGDIAEGYSVSREKKESFPLTVTSAQKNPTAFYLCASSPGLAGVDEQFFGPGTRLTVL.

This chain joins TRBV11-2 and TRBJ2-1; D might be TRBD2 (6 bases). The V gene lost 3 bases and the J gene lost 2 bases, with 11 bases spanning the gap. The CDR3 spans 15 residues. Germline V lookup: CDR1 SGHAT, CDR2 FQNNGV. The CDR3 DNA is TGTGCCAGCAGCTTGGAGGGCAAGCCCTACAATGAGCAGTTCTTC. Its protein product is CASSLEGKPYNEQFF. Filled out from reference TRBV11-2 and TRBJ2-1, the complete variable domain reads EAGVAQSPRYKIIEKRQSVAFWCNPISGHATLYWYQQILGQGPKLLIQFQNNGVVDDSQLPKDRFSAERLKGVDSTLKIQPAKLEDSAVYLCASSLEGKPYNEQFFGPGTRLTVL.

The chain recombines TRBV14 with TRBJ1-4, with D hard to call. The CDR3 loop spans 13 amino acids. Germline CDR1 SGHDN, CDR2 FVKESK. Trimming left V 5 bases short and J 3 bases short, with 7 bases between. In DNA form, the CDR3 reads TGTGCCAGCAGCAAGAGGTCTAATGAAAAACTGTTTTTT. Its translation: CASSKRSNEKLFF.

V is TRBV21-1 and J is TRBJ1-2; the table's D call of TRBD1 was not tested on the DNA. TRBV21-1 is labeled a pseudogene. The CDR3 is 15 amino acids. The CDR3, as DNA: TGTGCCAGCAGCATCACGTCAGGGGAGTACTATGGCTACACCTTC. It is translated as CASSITSGEYYGYTF.

This chain uses TRBV4-3 with TRBJ2-5, with TRBD1 matching 7 bases. In germline, CDR1 is LGHNA, CDR2 YSLEER. The CDR3 contains 17 residues. The ends lost 2 bases at V and 0 bases at J; junction bases unmatched: 9. In nucleotides, the CDR3 is TGCGCCAGCAGCCAAACCTACAGGGGTTCCCACCAAGAGACCCAGTACTTC. It encodes CASSQTYRGSHQETQYF.

This chain joins TRBV9 and TRBJ1-1; tentative D call: TRBD1 (5 bases). Per the germline V gene, CDR1 is SGDLS and CDR2 is YYNGEE. Trimming took off 0 bases at V and 1 base at J, with 7 bases between the two ends. CDR3 length equals 14 residues. CDR3 sequence (DNA): TGTGCCAGCAGCGTAGCCACAGGGAACACTGAAGCTTTCTTT. It encodes CASSVATGNTEAFF.

This clone was seen once. The rearrangement uses TRBV7-2 and TRBJ1-3, with D hard to call. CDR1 is SGHTA, CDR2 FQGNSA, per germline. Trimming pared 3 bases from V and 2 bases from J, leaving 8 bases between. This CDR3 spans 14 amino acids. CDR3 protein: CASSLGGPGNTIYF. In nucleotides, the CDR3 is TGTGCCAGCAGCTTGGGAGGGCCTGGAAACACCATATATTTT.

DNA of the CDR3: TGCAGCGTTGAAGATCGGGGAGACTACTCCTACGAGCAGTACTTC. The encoded protein is CSVEDRGDYSYEQYF. V and J are TRBV29-1 and TRBJ2-7; D possibly corresponds to TRBD2 (5 bases). Per the germline V gene, CDR1 is SQVTM and CDR2 is ANQGSEA. This CDR3 has 15 residues. V gave up 0 bases and J gave up 0 bases, with 12 bases separating them.

The V and J genes are TRBV9 and TRBJ2-3; 7 nucleotides line up with TRBD1. The CDR3 totals 15 residues. Unmatched junction bases numbered 6, after V lost 4 bases and J lost 1 base. Germline-derived CDR1 and CDR2 are SGDLS and YYNGEE. The CDR3 DNA sequence: TGTGCCAGCAGCCTACAGGGGTTACGCACAGATACGCAGTATTTT. Encoded protein: CASSLQGLRTDTQYF.

The V gene is TRBV10-3, the J gene TRBJ2-5; D perhaps matches TRBD1 (5 bases). The CDR3 length is 16 residues. V lost 2 bases and J 1 base, leaving 14 bases between the germline ends. Germline loops: CDR1 ENHRY, CDR2 SYGVKD. CDR3 sequence: CAISEPTGHVQETQYF. The CDR3 DNA sequence: TGTGCCATCAGTGAGCCTACAGGTCACGTCCAAGAGACCCAGTACTTC.

The chain carries TRBV6-1 and TRBJ1-1; D gene unclear. Between the trimmed V and J ends, which lost 6 bases and 4 bases, there was a span of 15 bases. This CDR3 spans 14 amino acids. Looked up from germline, CDR1 is MNHNS and CDR2 is SASEGT. The CDR3 sequence: CASRGPSEATEAFF. In DNA form, the CDR3 reads TGTGCCAGCAGGGGCCCGTCGGAGGCCACTGAAGCTTTCTTT.

This rearrangement joins TRBV7-9 to TRBJ1-5, with 9 positions matching TRBD1. In germline, CDR1 is SEHNR, CDR2 FQNEAQ (reference sequence). The CDR3 consists of 18 residues. Germline trimming cut 0 bases from V and 0 bases from J; bases unmatched to any gene: 6. In nucleotides, the CDR3 is TGTGCCAGCAGCTTAGCGGGACAGGGCCTGTATAGCAATCAGCCCCAGCATTTT. It specifies CASSLAGQGLYSNQPQHF. Looking up the rest from reference TRBV7-9 and TRBJ1-5 gives the full variable domain: DTGVSQNPRHKITKRGQNVTFRCDPISEHNRLYWYRQTLGQGPEFLTYFQNEAQLEKSRLLSDRFSAERPKGSFSTLEIQRTEQGDSAMYLCASSLAGQGLYSNQPQHFGDGTRLSIL.

V and J are TRBV7-9 and TRBJ2-7; 9 bases agree with TRBD2. In germline, CDR1 is SEHNR, CDR2 FQNEAQ (reference sequence). J gave up 6 bases and V 6 bases, and 15 bases lay outside the gene matches. The CDR3 runs 16 residues. The CDR3 is CASSISDSGGTGEQYF. CDR3 bases: TGTGCCAGCAGTATCTCTGATAGCGGGGGAACCGGCGAGCAGTACTTC.